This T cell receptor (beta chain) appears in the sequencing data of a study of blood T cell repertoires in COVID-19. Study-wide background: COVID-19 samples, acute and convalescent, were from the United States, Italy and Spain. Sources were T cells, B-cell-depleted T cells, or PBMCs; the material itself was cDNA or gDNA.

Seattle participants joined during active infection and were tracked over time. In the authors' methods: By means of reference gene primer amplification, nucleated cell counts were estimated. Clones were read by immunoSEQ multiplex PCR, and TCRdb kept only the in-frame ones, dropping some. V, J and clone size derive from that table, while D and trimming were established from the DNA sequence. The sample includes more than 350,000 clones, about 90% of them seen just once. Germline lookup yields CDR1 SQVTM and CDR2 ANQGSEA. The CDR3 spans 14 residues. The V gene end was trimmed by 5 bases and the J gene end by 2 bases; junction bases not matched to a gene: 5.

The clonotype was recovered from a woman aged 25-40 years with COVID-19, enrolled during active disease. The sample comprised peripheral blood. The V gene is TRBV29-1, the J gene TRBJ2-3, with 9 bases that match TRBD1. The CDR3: CSVTGTGHTDTQYF. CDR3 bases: TGCAGCGTTACCGGGACAGGGCACACAGATACGCAGTATTTT.